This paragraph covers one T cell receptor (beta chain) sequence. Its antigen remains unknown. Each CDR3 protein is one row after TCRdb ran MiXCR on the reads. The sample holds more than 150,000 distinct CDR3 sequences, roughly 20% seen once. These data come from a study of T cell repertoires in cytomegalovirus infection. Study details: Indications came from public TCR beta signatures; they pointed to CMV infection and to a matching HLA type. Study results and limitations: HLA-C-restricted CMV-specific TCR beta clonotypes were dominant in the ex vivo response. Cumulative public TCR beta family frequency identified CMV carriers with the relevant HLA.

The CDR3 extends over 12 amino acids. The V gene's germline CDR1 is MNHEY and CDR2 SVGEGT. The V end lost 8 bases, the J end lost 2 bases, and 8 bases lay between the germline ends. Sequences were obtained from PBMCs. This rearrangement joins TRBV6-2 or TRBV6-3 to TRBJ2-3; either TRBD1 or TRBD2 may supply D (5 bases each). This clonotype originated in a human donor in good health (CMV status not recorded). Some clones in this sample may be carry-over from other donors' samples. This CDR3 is CASAGTTDTQYF. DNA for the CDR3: TGTGCCAGCGCCGGGACCACAGATACGCAGTATTTT.